The rows below give T cell receptor beta chains drawn from one sample of a study of control samples from healthy donors and cancer patients. The method was immunoSEQ multiplex PCR; TCRdb's version includes in-frame clones alone and lacks a portion of them. The repertoire holds approximately 120,000 clones, 87% seen once, with around 1.8% in the top ten. Sequencing used blood. All receptors come from a man aged 18-30 years in good health. The CDR3 runs from the conserved cysteine through the conserved F or W. The order of the fields is D gene, V gene, clone size, J gene, CDR3 DNA, CDR3 protein. The D gene is left open where the match is weak. The size entry is marked missing in some rows and otherwise reads once, few, many or a size class.

>TRBD2|TRBV28|.|TRBJ2-1
TGTGCCAGCAGTTTACCCGGACTAGCGGGAGGCAATGAGCAGTTCTTC
CASSLPGLAGGNEQFF
>.|TRBV9|.|TRBJ2-1
TGTGCCAGCAGCGTAGTAGGGAGAACGGATCTCAATGAGCAGTTCTTC
CASSVVGRTDLNEQFF
>.|TRBV14|.|TRBJ1-2
TGTGCCAGCAGCCAAGATAAGCGATACAGTGGCCTCTATGGCTACACCTTC
CASSQDKRYSGLYGYTF
>.|TRBV21-1|few|TRBJ2-7
TGTGCCAGCAGCCCTCACGAGGGGGCGGAACCCTACGAGCAGTACTTC
CASSPHEGAEPYEQYF
>.|TRBV7-8|.|TRBJ1-6
TGTGCCAGCAGCTTAGCGCAGAACAAGCAGAGCTCCTATAATTCACCCCTCCACTTT
CASSLAQNKQSSYNSPLHF
>TRBD1|TRBV5-6|.|TRBJ2-7
TGTGCCAGCAGATCCGGGACAGGGCCCTACGAGCAGTACTTC
CASRSGTGPYEQYF
>.|TRBV19|once|TRBJ2-7
TGTGCCAGTAGCGGGACCCTGGGCCTCGAGCAGTACTTC
CASSGTLGLEQYF
>.|TRBV28|.|TRBJ1-1
TGTGCCAGCAGTATTCCGACAGAAATGAACACTGAAGCTTTCTTT
CASSIPTEMNTEAFF
>.|TRBV11-3|.|TRBJ2-1
TGTGCCAGCAGCTTAGAGCAGGGAGCGAATGAGCAGTTCTTC
CASSLEQGANEQFF
>.|TRBV25-1|.|TRBJ1-6
TGTGCCAGCAGATACGTTGATTCACCCCTCCACTTT
CASRYVDSPLHF
>.|TRBV4-3|.|TRBJ1-6
TGCGCCAGCAGCCAAGATCTGAAGGATAAATATTCACCCCTCCACTTT
CASSQDLKDKYSPLHF
>.|TRBV27|.|TRBJ1-5
TGTGCCAGCAGTTACACCGTAGATGGCAGTAATCAGCCCCAGCATTTT
CASSYTVDGSNQPQHF
>TRBD1|TRBV5-4|.|TRBJ2-5
TGTGCCAGCAGCTTGACAGGGGGAGAGACCCAGTACTTC
CASSLTGGETQYF
>.|TRBV19|.|TRBJ2-7
TGTGCCAGTAGCCCCGGACAGCTCTACGAGCAGTACTTC
CASSPGQLYEQYF
>.|TRBV6-6|once|TRBJ1-1
TGTGCCAGCAGTATACAGGAGGACACTGAAGCTTTCTTT
CASSIQEDTEAFF
>.|TRBV6-5|.|TRBJ1-4
TGTGCCAGCAAATCGGGCCCGGGGTTAATGTTTTTT
CASKSGPGLMFF
>.|TRBV6-6|few|TRBJ1-5
TGTGCCAGCATGGCGGGTCAGCCCCAGCATTTT
CASMAGQPQHF
>.|TRBV28|.|TRBJ1-5
TGTGCCAGCAGTTTACCCGGAAGGGGAGGAAATCAGCCCCAGCATTTT
CASSLPGRGGNQPQHF
>.|TRBV28|.|TRBJ1-5
TGTGCCAGCAGTTTATCGGGGGCTAACAATCAGCCCCAGCATTTT
CASSLSGANNQPQHF
>TRBD2|TRBV11-2|once|TRBJ2-1
TGTGCCAGCGGGACTAGCGGGAGGAATGAGCAGTTCTTC
CASGTSGRNEQFF
>TRBD1|TRBV4-1|.|TRBJ1-3
TGCGCCAGCAGCCAAGAAAGGCCAGGGGGGCTCTCTGGAAACACCATATATTTT
CASSQERPGGLSGNTIYF
>.|TRBV24-1|few|TRBJ2-7
TGTGCCACCAGTGCACTCTACGAGCAGTACTTC
CATSALYEQYF
>.|TRBV7-2|.|TRBJ2-1
TGTGCCAGCAGCTTAACGACATATTCCTACAATGAGCAGTTCTTC
CASSLTTYSYNEQFF
>.|TRBV10-3|.|TRBJ1-4
TGTGCCATCAGTGAAGGGGAAGAGAATGAAAAACTGTTTTTT
CAISEGEENEKLFF
>TRBD1|TRBV7-9|.|TRBJ1-4
TGTGCCAGCAGCCCTATCCGGGACAGGACTAATGAAAAACTGTTTTTT
CASSPIRDRTNEKLFF
>.|TRBV11-3|.|TRBJ2-3
TGTGCCAGCACCGCACTCTTGGCGCAGTATTTT
CASTALLAQYF
>.|TRBV19|.|TRBJ1-2
TGTGCCAGTAGTCTCGGACAGTACCATGGCTACACCTTC
CASSLGQYHGYTF
>.|TRBV5-1|once|TRBJ2-7
TGCGCCAGCAGCAATACAGCAGAGGCGGGGCAGTACTTC
CASSNTAEAGQYF
>.|TRBV6-2/TRBV6-3|.|TRBJ2-1
TGTGCCAGCAGTTACGCAGGGATGAGTAGGGAGCAGTTCTTC
CASSYAGMSREQFF
>.|TRBV11-2|.|TRBJ1-1
TGTGCCAGCAGCTTGACTTGGGACACTGAAGCTTTCTTT
CASSLTWDTEAFF
>.|TRBV29-1|.|TRBJ1-2
TGCAGCGTCATGCGGGTACGGGGCTACACCTTC
CSVMRVRGYTF
>.|TRBV11-2|.|TRBJ2-1
TGTGCCAGCAGCCCAGGTCCAGCGGGCCAGTTCTTC
CASSPGPAGQFF
>.|TRBV28|.|TRBJ1-5
TGTGCCAGCAGTCCCCTAAATCAGCCCCAGCATTTT
CASSPLNQPQHF
>TRBD1|TRBV14|.|TRBJ2-1
TGTGCCAGCAGCCAAGTACAGGGGTACAATGAGCAGTTCTTC
CASSQVQGYNEQFF
>TRBD1|TRBV7-3|.|TRBJ1-1
TGTGCCAGCAGCTTATCCCCCCCGCCGACAGGGCTAGCCGAAGCTTTCTTT
CASSLSPPPTGLAEAFF
>.|TRBV9|.|TRBJ2-7
TGTGCCAGCAGTTTTTCTCCGCGTTACGAGCAGTACTTC
CASSFSPRYEQYF
>.|TRBV6-2/TRBV6-3|.|TRBJ1-3
TGTGCCAGCAGTCTTCAGGGACGCATCTCTGGAAACACCATATATTTT
CASSLQGRISGNTIYF
>TRBD2|TRBV7-9|.|TRBJ2-1
TGTGCCAGCAGCCGGGGACTAGCGGCATCCAATGAGCAGTTCTTC
CASSRGLAASNEQFF
>.|TRBV7-2|once|TRBJ1-6
TGTGCCAGCACCCCCGGGACGTTAAATTCACCCCTCCACTTT
CASTPGTLNSPLHF
>TRBD2|TRBV5-6|few|TRBJ2-2
TGTGCCAGCAGCTTAAAAACCGTCCCTAGCGGGAGACGGGAGCTGTTTTTT
CASSLKTVPSGRRELFF
>TRBD1|TRBV7-3|.|TRBJ2-5
TGTGCCAGCAGCTCCTACAGGGGAGCAGAGACCCAGTACTTC
CASSSYRGAETQYF
>.|TRBV6-5|few|TRBJ1-4
TGTGCCAGCATCAACGGGAATAGGGGTGAAAAACTGTTTTTT
CASINGNRGEKLFF
>TRBD1|TRBV3-1/TRBV3-2|.|TRBJ1-1
TGTGCCAGCAGCCAAGTCCCGGTGGCCGGACAGGGAAGGACTGAAGCTTTCTTT
CASSQVPVAGQGRTEAFF
>.|TRBV3-1/TRBV3-2|.|TRBJ1-5
TGTGCCAGCAGCCAGACCAGTGGTAACAATCAGCCCCAGCATTTT
CASSQTSGNNQPQHF
>TRBD2|TRBV11-3|.|TRBJ2-1
TGTGCCAGCAGCTTAGCGGGAGGGCCATATGAGCAGTTCTTC
CASSLAGGPYEQFF
>.|TRBV4-3|.|TRBJ2-1
TGCGCCAGCAGCCAAGACGTAGGGCTAGAAATGTTCTTC
CASSQDVGLEMFF
>.|TRBV5-1|.|TRBJ2-5
TGCGCCAGCAGCTTGGGGCAAGAGACCCAGTACTTC
CASSLGQETQYF
>TRBD1|TRBV5-4|.|TRBJ1-1
TGTGCCAGCAGCTTGGCAAACAGGGGGCACGGCACTGAAGCTTTCTTT
CASSLANRGHGTEAFF
>.|TRBV7-2|.|TRBJ1-1
TGTGCCAGCAGAAGATCGGTTGTGAACACTGAAGCTTTCTTT
CASRRSVVNTEAFF
>.|TRBV9|.|TRBJ1-1
TGTGCCAGCAGCCCGAACGTGGGCACTGAAGCTTTCTTT
CASSPNVGTEAFF